These T cell receptor beta chains were read from a single sample in a study of cytomegalovirus exposure and HLA in healthy donors. The repertoire was sequenced with immunoSEQ multiplex PCR; TCRdb's copy has only in-frame clones and lacks some. Found here are around 95,000 clones, around 83% of them singletons; the top ten hold roughly 3.5%. Sequenced material: PBMCs. Every receptor here comes from a female donor in good health and CMV-seropositive. Each CDR3 is given with its conserved first and last residue. D genes are given only for firm matches. Not every row has a clone size; where given, it reads once, few, many or a size class.

TRBD1	TRBV7-9	NA	TRBJ2-6	CASSSPRDRRSGANVLTF	TGTGCCAGCAGCTCACCTAGGGACAGGAGATCTGGGGCCAACGTCCTGACTTTC
TRBD2	TRBV27	NA	TRBJ2-2	CASSLAGVNTGELFF	TGTGCCAGCAGTCTAGCGGGAGTAAACACCGGGGAGCTGTTTTTT
TRBD1	TRBV5-4	few	TRBJ1-2	CASSTDRGQGYGYTF	TGTGCCAGCAGCACCGACAGGGGGCAGGGCTATGGCTACACCTTC
NA	TRBV7-6	once	TRBJ1-1	CASSLGTGGSTEAFF	TGTGCCAGCAGCTTAGGTACCGGAGGGAGCACTGAAGCTTTCTTT
NA	TRBV5-6	NA	TRBJ2-6	CASSTYRTAGANVLTF	TGTGCCAGCAGCACCTATCGGACAGCTGGGGCCAACGTCCTGACTTTC
NA	TRBV6-1	NA	TRBJ2-1	CASSEVHTAWAYNEQFF	TGTGCTAGCAGTGAAGTCCATACCGCCTGGGCGTACAATGAGCAGTTCTTC
TRBD1	TRBV5-1	NA	TRBJ1-4	CASSLEGTGGGKLFF	TGCGCCAGCAGCTTGGAGGGGACAGGGGGTGGAAAACTGTTTTTT
NA	TRBV5-1	NA	TRBJ2-3	CASSPGQSTDTQYF	TGCGCCAGCAGCCCTGGACAGAGCACAGATACGCAGTATTTT
TRBD1	TRBV15	few	TRBJ2-7	CATSPRRPGQGSEQYF	TGTGCCACCAGCCCCCGCAGACCGGGACAGGGAAGCGAGCAGTACTTC
NA	TRBV2	few	TRBJ1-1	CASSELFRSFF	TGTGCCAGCAGTGAACTATTCAGGTCTTTCTTT
NA	TRBV6-4	NA	TRBJ1-1	CASSEGGNEAFF	TGTGCCAGCAGTGAGGGGGGGAATGAAGCTTTCTTT
TRBD2	TRBV4-1	NA	TRBJ2-3	CASSQDSSGGLTDTQYF	TGCGCCAGCAGCCAGGACTCTAGCGGGGGCCTCACAGATACGCAGTATTTT
NA	TRBV27	NA	TRBJ1-1	CASSLQKNTEAFF	TGTGCCAGCAGTTTGCAGAAGAACACTGAAGCTTTCTTT
TRBD1	TRBV5-1	once	TRBJ2-2	CASSQIKTGGNTGELFF	TGCGCCAGCAGCCAGATCAAGACAGGGGGCAACACCGGGGAGCTGTTTTTT
NA	TRBV19	NA	TRBJ1-4	CASRSPTGPNEKLFF	TGTGCCAGTAGATCCCCGACAGGCCCTAATGAAAAACTGTTTTTT
TRBD1	TRBV19	NA	TRBJ1-1	CASRTGTEAFF	TGTGCCAGTAGGACAGGGACTGAAGCTTTCTTT
NA	TRBV9	NA	TRBJ2-7	CASSVAAGDEQYF	TGTGCCAGCAGCGTAGCAGCCGGGGACGAGCAGTACTTC
TRBD1	TRBV7-9	NA	TRBJ1-2	CASSAGGRRGYTF	TGTGCCAGCAGCGCAGGGGGTAGAAGGGGCTACACCTTC
TRBD2	TRBV7-3	NA	TRBJ2-7	CASSRTRGYEQYF	TGTGCCAGCAGTCGGACTAGGGGCTACGAGCAGTACTTC
NA	TRBV11-2	NA	TRBJ2-1	CASSMIRVNLEGDEQFF	TGTGCCAGCAGCATGATCAGGGTCAACCTGGAGGGCGATGAGCAGTTCTTC
NA	TRBV23-1	NA	TRBJ2-7	CASRPTARVWSYEQYF	TGCGCCAGCAGGCCAACAGCCAGGGTATGGTCCTACGAGCAGTACTTC
NA	TRBV7-9	NA	TRBJ2-7	CASSPGGGSARFTYEQYF	TGTGCCAGCAGCCCGGGAGGGGGCAGCGCAAGGTTCACCTACGAGCAGTACTTC
TRBD1	TRBV5-5	few	TRBJ2-1	CASSWSRGGHNEQFF	TGTGCCAGCAGCTGGTCTCGAGGGGGCCACAATGAGCAGTTCTTC
NA	TRBV7-2	NA	TRBJ2-7	CASSSGNSYEQYF	TGTGCCAGCAGCTCCGGGAACTCCTACGAGCAGTACTTC
TRBD2	TRBV28	once	TRBJ2-3	CASSLYSGRAGVETDTQYF	TGTGCCAGCAGTTTATATAGCGGGAGGGCAGGGGTTGAAACAGATACGCAGTATTTT
NA	TRBV29-1	NA	TRBJ1-1	CSVAQGNTEAFF	TGCAGCGTTGCACAGGGGAACACTGAAGCTTTCTTT
TRBD1	TRBV27	NA	TRBJ2-7	CASSLGQGFEQYF	TGTGCCAGCAGTTTAGGACAGGGGTTCGAGCAGTACTTC
TRBD1	TRBV11-1	NA	TRBJ2-5	CASSLKLRQGAQETQYF	TGTGCCAGCAGCTTAAAGCTTCGGCAGGGGGCCCAAGAGACCCAGTACTTC
NA	TRBV5-4	NA	TRBJ2-1	CASRPRGVEGAYNEQFF	TGTGCCAGCCGACCCCGGGGTGTGGAGGGAGCCTACAATGAGCAGTTCTTC
NA	TRBV27	NA	TRBJ2-5	CASSGDNDPAQYF	TGTGCCAGCAGTGGGGACAACGATCCAGCCCAGTACTTC
TRBD1	TRBV19	once	TRBJ1-1	CASSIVQGDTEAFF	TGTGCCAGTAGTATAGTCCAGGGGGACACTGAAGCTTTCTTT
NA	TRBV6-1	NA	TRBJ1-5	CASTPGTPYQPQHF	TGTGCCAGCACCCCGGGGACACCTTATCAGCCCCAGCATTTT
TRBD2	TRBV7-9	NA	TRBJ2-5	CASSFLAGGVETQYF	TGTGCCAGCAGCTTCCTAGCGGGGGGGGTAGAGACCCAGTACTTC
NA	TRBV2	NA	TRBJ1-5	CASGSQPQHF	TGTGCCAGCGGGAGCCAGCCCCAGCATTTT
TRBD1	TRBV5-6	NA	TRBJ2-7	CASSLLRDSTYEQYF	TGTGCCAGCAGCTTGTTAAGGGACAGCACCTACGAGCAGTACTTC
NA	TRBV5-4	NA	TRBJ1-2	CASSSVDRLIYGYTF	TGTGCCAGCAGCTCCGTAGACAGGTTAATCTATGGCTACACCTTC
TRBD1	TRBV2	NA	TRBJ2-1	CASSEWTGVTNEQFF	TGTGCCAGCAGTGAATGGACAGGGGTTACGAATGAGCAGTTCTTC
NA	TRBV28	NA	TRBJ1-3	CASSGSGLRPNTIYF	TGTGCCAGCAGTGGGTCAGGGCTCCGACCAAACACCATATATTTT
TRBD2	TRBV11-2	NA	TRBJ2-1	CASSLGAGGLVEQFF	TGTGCCAGCAGCTTGGGGGCGGGGGGGCTAGTTGAGCAGTTCTTC
TRBD1	TRBV5-6	NA	TRBJ1-4	CASSAEGQGREKLFF	TGTGCCAGCAGCGCTGAGGGACAGGGGCGGGAAAAACTGTTTTTT
NA	TRBV7-9	NA	TRBJ2-7	CASSLGSTWAQYF	TGTGCCAGCAGCTTAGGGTCAACTTGGGCGCAGTACTTC